The present entry profiles one T cell receptor (beta chain) with its context. Original processing methods: Counts of nucleated cells, estimated from reference gene primer amplification, were obtained. The assay was immunoSEQ multiplex PCR, and TCRdb's table has in-frame clones only and misses some. The V and J calls and clone size come from that table; D and trimming were worked out from the DNA. The profile shows 150,000 to 200,000 clones, almost 85% of them singletons. This entry is derived from a study of blood T cell repertoires in COVID-19. Study overall: Italy, Spain and the United States were the sources of the convalescent and acute COVID-19 samples.

Trimming removed 4 bases from V and 5 bases from J; junction bases left unmatched: 9. Germline V gene sequence: CDR1 LGHDT, CDR2 YNNKEL (reference sequence). This CDR3 contains 17 residues. The J gene is TRBJ2-1, the V gene TRBV3-1 (or the pseudogene TRBV3-2), with TRBD2 identical over 12 bases. The receptor was derived from a woman of 80 years or more with acute or convalescent COVID-19. The sequenced material came from peripheral blood. The CDR3 sequence: CASSPERGLAGHNEQFF. CDR3 nucleotide sequence: TGTGCCAGCAGCCCGGAACGTGGACTAGCGGGACACAATGAGCAGTTCTTC.